The 21 T cell receptor beta chains in this list originate from one sample, sequenced in a study of blood T cell repertoires in COVID-19. The method was immunoSEQ multiplex PCR; TCRdb's version includes in-frame clones alone and lacks a portion of them. The table includes about 86,000 clones, about 90% detected once. The sequencing sample was made of peripheral blood. The receptors were sampled from a human donor in a cohort sampled during active COVID-19.

The J gene is TRBJ2-7, the V gene TRBV5-1; D is unclear. Looked up from germline, CDR1 is SGHRS and CDR2 is YFSETQ. CDR3 length: 9 amino acids. Trimming left V 8 bases short and J 5 bases short, with 5 bases between. CDR3 amino acids: CASYNEQYF. The DNA for the CDR3 is TGCGCCAGTTATAACGAGCAGTACTTC.

The chain couples TRBV18 to TRBJ2-5; 7 nucleotides match TRBD2. The junction had 9 bases not matched to a gene; V was cut back by 3 bases and J by 5 bases. Germline CDR1 and CDR2: KGHSH and LQKENI. The CDR3 contains 15 residues. This CDR3 reads CASSPPSRTRETQYF. CDR3 DNA sequence: TGTGCCAGCTCACCCCCGTCCAGGACTAGGGAGACCCAGTACTTC.

The V call is TRBV6-5, the J call TRBJ2-2; TRBD2 agrees at 9 bases. Unmatched junction bases numbered 3, after V lost 7 bases and J lost 3 bases. Germline V CDR1 and CDR2: MNHEY, SVGAGI. The CDR3 contains 14 residues. CDR3 protein: CASTSSGDTGELFF. DNA for the CDR3: TGTGCCAGCACTTCTAGCGGGGACACCGGGGAGCTGTTTTTT.

The chain uses TRBV28 and TRBJ2-6; 8 bases map to TRBD1. Germline-derived CDR1 and CDR2 are MDHEN and SYDVKM. With 3 bases clipped from V and 0 bases from J, the junction kept 7 bases outside the gene matches. This CDR3 is built from 18 residues. CDR3 coding DNA: TGTGCCAGCAGTTTCGGTGGGACAGGAGCCTCTGGGGCCAACGTCCTGACTTTC. It encodes CASSFGGTGASGANVLTF.

This clone was seen once. V is TRBV11-3 and J is TRBJ2-1; 7 nucleotides align to TRBD1. The CDR3 covers 14 residues. Germline V lookup: CDR1 SGHNT, CDR2 YENEEA. Losses at the gene ends were 3 bases for V and 7 bases for J; bases not matched to a gene: 6. CDR3 residues: CASSFQGVENEQFF. In DNA, the CDR3 is TGTGCCAGCAGCTTCCAGGGGGTTGAAAATGAGCAGTTCTTC.

The gene calls are TRBV28 and TRBJ2-1; 12 nucleotides match TRBD2. Per germline, CDR1 MDHEN and CDR2 SYDVKM. Unmatched junction bases numbered 7, after V lost 1 base and J lost 0 bases. The CDR3 contains 19 residues. The CDR3 reads CASSLLGLAGPSSYNEQFF. CDR3 in DNA: TGTGCCAGCAGTTTATTGGGACTAGCGGGTCCCAGCTCCTACAATGAGCAGTTCTTC.

The rearrangement links TRBV7-9 to TRBJ2-3; 8 nucleotides line up with TRBD2. Germline V gene data show CDR1 as SEHNR and CDR2 as FQNEAQ (reference sequence). The CDR3 is made up of 14 amino acids. V shed 5 bases and J 1 base; nucleotides not matched to a gene: 2. CDR3 DNA sequence: TGTGCCAGCAGCGCGGGAGGCCGCACAGATACGCAGTATTTT. It codes for CASSAGGRTDTQYF.

The chain combines TRBV7-2 with TRBJ1-2, with a possible D match to TRBD1 (5 bases). V was clipped by 1 base and J by 6 bases, with 18 bases between them. The length of the CDR3 is 16 residues. The germline gives CDR1 SGHTA, CDR2 FQGNSA. DNA for the CDR3: TGTGCCAGCAGCTTAGAATTTTACCCCGGGACTGATGGCTACACCTTC. Protein: CASSLEFYPGTDGYTF.

This chain links TRBV6-4 with TRBJ2-2, with a tentative D call TRBD2 (5 bases). The germline V gene has CDR1 MRHNA and CDR2 SNTAGT. The CDR3 spans 13 residues. V gave up 6 bases and J gave up 4 bases, with 9 bases separating them. The CDR3 loop is CASSVAGTGELFF. The CDR3 bases are TGTGCCAGCAGCGTGGCGGGCACCGGGGAGCTGTTTTTT.

The rearrangement joins TRBV30 to TRBJ1-6; 10 nucleotides align to TRBD1. Germline lookup yields CDR1 GTSNPN and CDR2 SVGIG (reference sequence). The length of the CDR3 is 13 residues. The CDR3, as DNA: TGTGCTCGAAAGGGACAGGGGAATTCACCCCTCCACTTT. As protein: CARKGQGNSPLHF.

The rearrangement uses TRBV7-2 and TRBJ1-2, with 9 bases that match TRBD1. The CDR3 has 13 residues. From germline, CDR1 is SGHTA and CDR2 FQGNSA. Trimming removed 5 bases from V and 5 bases from J; junction bases left unmatched: 3. The CDR3 DNA sequence: TGTGCCAGCAGCGCCGGGACAGGGTATGGCTACACCTTC. Translating it yields CASSAGTGYGYTF.

This clone was seen only once. V and J are TRBV3-1 (or the pseudogene TRBV3-2) and TRBJ2-6; TRBD2 matches 16 bases. V was pared by 4 bases and J by 2 bases, with 14 bases of the junction left unmatched. CDR3 size: 22 residues. CDR1 and CDR2 (germline): LGHDT, YNNKEL (reference sequence). The CDR3 DNA follows: TGTGCCAGCAGCCGACCAGGGACTAGCGGGAGGGCCCTCCTAACTGGGGCCAACGTCCTGACTTTC. This gives the protein CASSRPGTSGRALLTGANVLTF.

The gene calls are TRBV5-8 and TRBJ2-2; 8 nucleotides match TRBD1. The CDR3 runs 15 residues. The ends lost 2 bases at V and 6 bases at J; junction bases unmatched: 6. Germline-derived CDR1 and CDR2 are SGHTS and YDEGEE. The CDR3 DNA reads TGTGCCAGCAGCTTCCGACAGGGGTCCGCCGGGGAGCTGTTTTTT. It encodes CASSFRQGSAGELFF.

The chain employs TRBV7-9 and TRBJ2-7; 11 nucleotides line up with TRBD2. The CDR3 consists of 15 residues. V dropped 6 bases and J dropped 1; count of bases not matched to a gene: 5. In germline, CDR1 is SEHNR, CDR2 FQNEAQ (reference sequence). DNA for the CDR3: TGTGCCAGCAGTCCGACTAGCGGGGCTTCCTACGAGCAGTACTTC. Its translation is CASSPTSGASYEQYF.

A note on this clone: At one boundary the junction diverges from the germline segment, which might be a read error. The genes are TRBV7-7 and TRBJ2-5, with a tentative D call TRBD1 (5 bases). CDR1 is SSHAT and CDR2 is FNYEAQ in the germline V gene (reference sequence). The CDR3 contains 15 residues. The CDR3 spells CASSLGSDSQETQYF. Here the CDR3 DNA reads TGTGCTAGCAGCTTAGGATCCGACAGTCAAGAGACCCAGTACTTC.

J is TRBJ2-5 and V is TRBV2, with D possibly being TRBD1 (6 bases). CDR3 length: 14 amino acids. The ends were cut back, 9 bases at V and 4 bases at J, with 18 bases in the middle. Germline V gene data show CDR1 as SNHLY and CDR2 as FYNNEI. CDR3 region: CASTTALRGETQYF. The CDR3 bases are TGTGCCAGTACGACAGCCCTCAGGGGAGAGACCCAGTACTTC.

By sample share, this clone is medium-sized. The chain joins TRBV30 to TRBJ2-7, with a possible D match to TRBD1 (5 bases). The ends were cut back, 5 bases at V and 5 bases at J, with 13 bases in the middle. The CDR3 spans 12 residues. Germline CDR1 is GTSNPN and CDR2 is SVGIG (reference sequence). The CDR3 sequence: CAWGAAIHEQYF. The CDR3 nucleotides are TGTGCCTGGGGGGCGGCGATCCACGAGCAGTACTTC.

This clone has only one observation. The gene calls are TRBV30 and TRBJ1-2, with D tentatively TRBD1 (5 bases). This CDR3 has 12 residues. Germline CDR1 reads GTSNPN; CDR2 reads SVGIG (reference sequence). V shed 2 bases and J shed 4 bases, with 8 bases lying between them. CDR3 bases: TGTGCCTGGAGTACGGGGGGCTATGGCTACACCTTC. Translating gives CAWSTGGYGYTF.

The genes are TRBV19 and TRBJ2-1; 12 bases are shared with TRBD2. Germline lookup yields CDR1 LNHDA and CDR2 SQIVND (reference sequence). J gave up 7 bases and V 5 bases, and 6 bases lay outside the gene matches. The CDR3 has 15 amino acids. CDR3 residues: CASSWTSGVRNEQFF. CDR3 DNA sequence: TGTGCCAGTAGTTGGACTAGCGGGGTACGGAATGAGCAGTTCTTC.

The V and J genes are TRBV29-1 and TRBJ1-1; D uncertain. Germline CDR1 SQVTM, CDR2 ANQGSEA. The CDR3 extends over 13 amino acids. V was trimmed by 6 bases and J by 1 base, leaving 12 bases between them. CDR3 bases: TGCAGCGTCCAAGGAGTGACGAACACTGAAGCTTTCTTT. Encoded protein: CSVQGVTNTEAFF.

The CDR3 loop reads CASSLSREAARTF. CDR3 coding DNA: TGTGCCAGCAGTTTATCGAGGGAGGCGGCGAGGACCTTC. This chain connects TRBV27 to TRBJ1-2, with unresolved D. Germline CDR1 MNHEY, CDR2 SMNVEV (reference sequence). V lost 0 bases to trimming and J lost 14 bases, with 16 bases between them. The CDR3 spans 13 residues.